This section outlines one T cell receptor (beta chain) sequence together with its context. Germline V gives CDR1 SGHNT, CDR2 YYREEE (reference sequence). The CDR3 covers 16 residues. One blood sample of 2 to 2.5 ml was taken from each donor. TCRdb re-called the 5' RACE reads, yielding one record per CDR3 amino acid sequence without DNA. Its table lists around 230,000 distinct CDR3 sequences. The sample comes from a study of monozygotic twins with inflammatory bowel disease. This TCR was sampled from a human donor with ulcerative colitis or Crohn's disease, or a healthy co-twin of an affected twin (not recorded which). The specimen sequenced was blood. The V call is TRBV5-4, the J call TRBJ1-1. This CDR3 reads CASSPPIEIGDTEAFF.